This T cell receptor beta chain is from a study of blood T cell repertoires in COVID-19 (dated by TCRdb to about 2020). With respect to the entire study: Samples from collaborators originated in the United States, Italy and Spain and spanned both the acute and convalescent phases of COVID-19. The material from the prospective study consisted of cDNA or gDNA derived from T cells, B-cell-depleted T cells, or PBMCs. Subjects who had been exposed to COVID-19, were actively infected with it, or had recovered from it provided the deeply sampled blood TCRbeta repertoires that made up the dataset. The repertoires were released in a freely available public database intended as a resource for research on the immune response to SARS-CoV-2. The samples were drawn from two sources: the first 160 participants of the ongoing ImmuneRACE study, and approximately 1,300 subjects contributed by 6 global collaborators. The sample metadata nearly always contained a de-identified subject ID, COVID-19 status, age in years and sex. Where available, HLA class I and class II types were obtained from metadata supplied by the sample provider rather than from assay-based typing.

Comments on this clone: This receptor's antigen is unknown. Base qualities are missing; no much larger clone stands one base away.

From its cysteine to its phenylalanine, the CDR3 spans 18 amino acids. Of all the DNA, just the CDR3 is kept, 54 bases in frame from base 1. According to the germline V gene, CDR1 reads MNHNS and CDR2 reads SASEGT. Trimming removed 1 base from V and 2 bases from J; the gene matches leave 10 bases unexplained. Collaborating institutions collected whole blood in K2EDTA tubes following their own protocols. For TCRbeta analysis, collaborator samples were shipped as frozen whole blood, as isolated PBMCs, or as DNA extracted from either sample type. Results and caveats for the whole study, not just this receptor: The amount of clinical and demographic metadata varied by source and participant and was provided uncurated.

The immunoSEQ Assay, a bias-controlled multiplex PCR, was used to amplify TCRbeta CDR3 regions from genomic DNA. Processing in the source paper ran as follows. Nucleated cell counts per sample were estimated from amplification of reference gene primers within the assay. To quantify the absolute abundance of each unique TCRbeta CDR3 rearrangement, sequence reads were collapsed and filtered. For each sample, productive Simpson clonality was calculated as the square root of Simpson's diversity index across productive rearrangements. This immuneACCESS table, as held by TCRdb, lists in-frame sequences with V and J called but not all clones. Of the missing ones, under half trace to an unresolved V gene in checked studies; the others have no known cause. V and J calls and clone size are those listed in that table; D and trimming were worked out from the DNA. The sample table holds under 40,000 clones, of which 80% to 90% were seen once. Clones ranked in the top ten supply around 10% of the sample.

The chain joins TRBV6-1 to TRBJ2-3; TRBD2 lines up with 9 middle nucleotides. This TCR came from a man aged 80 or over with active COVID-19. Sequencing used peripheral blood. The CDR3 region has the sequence CASSEVISGSGDTDTQYF. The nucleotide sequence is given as TGTGCCAGCAGTGAAGTAATTAGCGGGAGTGGGGACACAGATACGCAGTATTTT.